The 10 T cell receptor beta chains below were found in one sample sequenced in a study of T cell responses to AZD1222 COVID-19 vaccine. Produced via immunoSEQ multiplex PCR; TCRdb's table is partial and in-frame only. This sample has about 120,000 clones; roughly 86% occur once, and the top ten carry 2.5% to 3.5%. This material consisted of peripheral blood, taken 28 days after the second AZD1222 dose. The receptors come from an adult who received the AZD1222 COVID-19 vaccine.

The chain's CDR3 is CASSSSGALYNSPLHF. The CDR3 nucleotides read TGTGCCAGCAGCTCCTCCGGGGCCCTGTATAATTCACCCCTCCACTTT. The chain carries TRBV7-9 and TRBJ1-6; D may be TRBD1 (5 bases). The CDR3 loop spans 16 amino acids. Germline V gene lookup returns CDR1 SEHNR and CDR2 FQNEAQ (reference sequence). V shed 4 bases and J shed 4 bases, with 14 bases lying between them.

This sequence joins TRBV29-1 and TRBJ2-7, with D perhaps TRBD1 or TRBD2 (6 bases each). The V gene's germline CDR1 is SQVTM and CDR2 ANQGSEA. The CDR3 covers 15 residues. Trimming stripped 1 base from V and 2 bases from J, with 15 bases between. The chain's CDR3 is CSVEVWGAETYEQYF. CDR3 sequence (DNA): TGCAGCGTTGAAGTATGGGGGGCAGAGACCTACGAGCAGTACTTC.

V is TRBV7-2 and J is TRBJ1-1; D remains ambiguous. Trimming pared 5 bases from V and 2 bases from J, leaving 9 bases between. This CDR3 spans 13 amino acids. Per the germline V gene, CDR1 is SGHTA and CDR2 is FQGNSA. In nucleotides, the CDR3 is TGTGCCAGCAGCCCCCGGGTAAACACTGAAGCTTTCTTT. Its translation: CASSPRVNTEAFF.

The chain couples TRBV28 to TRBJ1-2; 7 nucleotides match TRBD1. J lost 0 bases, V lost 4 bases, and 8 bases had no gene match. The CDR3 sequence is 16 residues long. CDR1 is MDHEN and CDR2 is SYDVKM in the germline V gene. CDR3 bases: TGTGCCAGCAGTTGGGGTACAGGGGAGACTAACTATGGCTACACCTTC. Residues: CASSWGTGETNYGYTF.

V is TRBV6-1 and J is TRBJ1-1, with 7 nucleotides matching TRBD1. Germline CDR1 MNHNS, CDR2 SASEGT. V was pared by 2 bases and J by 0 bases, with 3 bases of the junction left unmatched. There are 15 residues in the CDR3. The CDR3 nucleotides are TGTGCCAGCAGTGAATGGGGGACAGTGAACACTGAAGCTTTCTTT. Translation: CASSEWGTVNTEAFF.

The V gene is TRBV19, the J gene TRBJ2-7, with 7 nucleotides matching TRBD1. CDR3 size: 12 residues. The germline CDR1 and CDR2 sequences are LNHDA and SQIVND (reference sequence). V was clipped by 9 bases and J by 5 bases; unmatched bases: 7. The DNA of the CDR3 is TGTGCCAGCAGACAGGGAAGTGACGAGCAGTACTTC. As protein: CASRQGSDEQYF.

The J gene is TRBJ1-4, the V gene TRBV11-2, with 9 positions matching TRBD1. Germline CDR1 SGHAT, CDR2 FQNNGV. This CDR3 comprises 16 residues. Trimming cost V 0 bases and J 8 bases; bases outside gene matches: 7. The CDR3: CASSLDQQGAGEKLFF. Here the CDR3 DNA reads TGTGCCAGCAGCTTAGATCAACAGGGGGCGGGGGAAAAACTGTTTTTT.

The chain recombines TRBV5-5 with TRBJ2-1, with D maybe TRBD2 (5 bases). Germline loops: CDR1 SGHKS, CDR2 YYEKEE (reference sequence). Trimming shortened V by 1 base and J by 3 bases, and 14 bases separated the two germline ends. The CDR3 has 16 amino acids. CDR3: CASSLKPGSNYNEQFF. CDR3 DNA: TGTGCCAGCAGCTTGAAGCCTGGGAGTAACTACAATGAGCAGTTCTTC.

This clone appeared a single time. The chain recombines TRBV3-1 (or the pseudogene TRBV3-2) with TRBJ2-2, with 12 bases aligning to TRBD1. The CDR3 covers 16 residues. The ends lost 7 bases at V and 7 bases at J; junction bases unmatched: 10. Germline V CDR1 and CDR2: LGHDT, YNNKEL (reference sequence). The CDR3 nucleotides are TGTGCCAGCACCCTCCGGGACAGGGGGCCGGGCGGGGAGCTGTTTTTT. It is translated as CASTLRDRGPGGELFF.

The V and J genes are TRBV5-4 and TRBJ1-2; maybe TRBD1 (5 bases). Looked up from germline, CDR1 is SGHNT and CDR2 is YYREEE (reference sequence). This CDR3 has 17 residues. Trimming removed 0 bases from V and 6 bases from J, with 21 bases in between. This chain's CDR3 is CASSLAGTPEGKDGYTF. The CDR3 coding sequence is TGTGCCAGCAGCTTGGCCGGGACTCCCGAAGGTAAAGATGGCTACACCTTC.